A single sample is the source of the 14 T cell receptor beta chains below, sequenced in a study of cytomegalovirus exposure and HLA in healthy donors. With 60 Vbeta and 13 Jbeta primers, the PCR was carried out. Method: immunoSEQ multiplex PCR; TCRdb's copy keeps in-frame clones and lacks some. The top ten clones hold roughly 2.4% of a sample with 65,000 to 85,000 clones, approximately 84% of them seen once. Source material: PBMCs. These receptors came from a woman aged 45-60 years in good health and CMV-seronegative.

This chain links TRBV2 with TRBJ1-5, with 7 bases that match TRBD1. V trimming: 6 bases; J trimming: 1 base; junction bases outside the gene matches: 6. From germline, CDR1 is SNHLY and CDR2 FYNNEI. CDR3 length: 15 amino acids. The CDR3 bases are TGTGCCAGCAGGGGACAGTCAGTAAGCAATCAGCCCCAGCATTTT. This codes for CASRGQSVSNQPQHF.

The chain recombines TRBV2 with TRBJ2-7; the D is unclear. The germline V gene has CDR1 SNHLY and CDR2 FYNNEI. V lost 7 bases to trimming and J lost 4 bases, with 11 bases between them. The CDR3 extends over 12 amino acids. The CDR3 nucleotides are TGTGCCAGCATCGACTCCCGTTACGAGCAGTACGTC. It codes for CASIDSRYEQYV.

This chain links TRBV4-3 with TRBJ2-3; D perhaps matches TRBD1 (6 bases). V was shortened by 0 bases and J by 6 bases, with 19 bases between the two germline ends. The CDR3 contains 17 residues. Germline values: CDR1 LGHNA, CDR2 YSLEER. CDR3 loop: CASSQEGPWDTRDTQYF. The CDR3 nucleotides are TGCGCCAGCAGCCAAGAGGGGCCTTGGGACACACGGGATACGCAGTATTTT.

The chain uses TRBV29-1 and TRBJ1-1, with a weak D call TRBD1 (6 bases). The CDR3 contains 12 residues. Trimming removed 7 bases from V and 0 bases from J, with 9 bases in between. Germline V gives CDR1 SQVTM, CDR2 ANQGSEA. The CDR3 DNA reads as TGCAGCGGAGGGACACTGAACACTGAAGCTTTCTTT. This sequence encodes CSGGTLNTEAFF.

The V call is TRBV11-2, the J call TRBJ1-2; 8 positions match TRBD1. The length of the CDR3 is 14 residues. Germline assignment: CDR1 SGHAT and CDR2 FQNNGV. The J segment lost 6 bases and the V segment lost 5 bases, leaving 8 bases of the junction unmatched. The CDR3 spells CASSPIDRGHGYTF. In DNA form, the CDR3 reads TGTGCCAGCAGCCCGATCGACAGGGGCCATGGCTACACCTTC.

CDR3 sequence reads: CASMRVADGANYGYTF. In DNA form, the CDR3 reads TGCGCCAGCATGAGGGTCGCGGACGGAGCTAACTATGGCTACACCTTC. The V gene is TRBV5-1, the J gene TRBJ1-2; the D is unclear. Looked up from germline, CDR1 is SGHRS and CDR2 is YFSETQ. CDR3 length: 16 amino acids. V was clipped by 6 bases and J by 0 bases, with 18 bases between them.

The chain recombines TRBV30 with TRBJ2-4; TRBD2 is a possible D gene (6 bases). Germline V gives CDR1 GTSNPN, CDR2 SVGIG (reference sequence). This CDR3 is built from 12 residues. Trimming pared 7 bases from V and 8 bases from J, leaving 15 bases between. The CDR3 DNA reads TGTGCCTTGGAGCACGGGGGTCACATTCAGTACTTC. Encoded protein: CALEHGGHIQYF.

This clone occurred a few times. The chain couples TRBV7-8 to TRBJ1-2; D uncertain. The V end was cut by 1 base, the J end by 5 bases, with 14 bases between. Germline CDR1 is SGHVS and CDR2 is FQNEAQ. The CDR3 is 15 residues long. CDR3 sequence: CASSLGGQFPYGYTF. The CDR3 DNA sequence: TGTGCCAGCAGCTTAGGTGGGCAGTTCCCATATGGCTACACCTTC.

The CDR3 coding sequence is TGTGCCAGCGCCCCGGGGAACACTGAAGCTTTCTTT. This translates into CASAPGNTEAFF. The chain couples TRBV6-1 to TRBJ1-1; D is unclear. Trimming removed 8 bases from V and 1 base from J, with 8 bases in between. The CDR3 totals 12 residues. Germline values: CDR1 MNHNS, CDR2 SASEGT.

The chain uses TRBV5-1 and TRBJ2-7, with D maybe TRBD1 (6 bases). Germline V lookup: CDR1 SGHRS, CDR2 YFSETQ. V lost 6 bases and J 1 base, leaving 11 bases between the germline ends. CDR3 length: 13 amino acids. CDR3 amino acids: CASTRDTSYEQYF. The CDR3 DNA reads as TGCGCCAGCACACGGGACACGTCCTACGAGCAGTACTTC. The complete variable domain, with remaining parts taken from reference TRBV5-1 and TRBJ2-7, reads KAGVTQTPRYLIKTRGQQVTLSCSPISGHRSVSWYQQTPGQGLQFLFEYFSETQRNKGNFPGRFSGRQFSNSRSEMNVSTLELGDSALYLCASTRDTSYEQYFGPGTRLTVT.

The chain uses TRBV7-6 and TRBJ2-7; tentative D call: TRBD1 (6 bases). Trimming stripped 2 bases from V and 4 bases from J, with 12 bases between. CDR1 is SGHVS and CDR2 is FNYEAQ in the germline V gene. This CDR3 is built from 14 residues. CDR3 amino acids: CASSLNTGQYEQYF. The CDR3, as DNA: TGTGCCAGCAGCTTAAACACAGGGCAGTACGAGCAGTACTTC.

This sequence joins TRBV6-6 and TRBJ2-5, with a possible D match to TRBD2 (5 bases). The CDR3 runs to 14 residues. V dropped 5 bases and J dropped 5 bases, with 15 bases sitting between them. Germline V lookup: CDR1 MNHNY, CDR2 SVGAGI (reference sequence). Here the CDR3 DNA reads TGTGCCAGCAGTCCCAGCGGACCGGAGGAGACCCAGTACTTC. Translation: CASSPSGPEETQYF.

This rearrangement joins TRBV7-2 to TRBJ2-7, with TRBD1 matching over 7 bases. V was pared by 3 bases and J by 1 base, with 18 bases of the junction left unmatched. This CDR3 spans 19 amino acids. The germline CDR1 and CDR2 sequences are SGHTA and FQGNSA. The CDR3 DNA reads as TGTGCCAGCAGCTTCCCGGGGTCCGTGACAGGGTTTATGTCCTACGAGCAGTACGTC. Residues: CASSFPGSVTGFMSYEQYV.

The chain joins TRBV15 to TRBJ2-7, with 8 bases matching TRBD1. Unmatched junction bases numbered 2, after V lost 1 base and J lost 0 bases. CDR1 and CDR2 (germline): LNHNV, YYDKDF (reference sequence). This CDR3 spans 15 amino acids. The CDR3 DNA is TGTGCCACCAGCAGAGGGGACAGGAGCTCCTACGAGCAGTACTTC. This codes for CATSRGDRSSYEQYF.